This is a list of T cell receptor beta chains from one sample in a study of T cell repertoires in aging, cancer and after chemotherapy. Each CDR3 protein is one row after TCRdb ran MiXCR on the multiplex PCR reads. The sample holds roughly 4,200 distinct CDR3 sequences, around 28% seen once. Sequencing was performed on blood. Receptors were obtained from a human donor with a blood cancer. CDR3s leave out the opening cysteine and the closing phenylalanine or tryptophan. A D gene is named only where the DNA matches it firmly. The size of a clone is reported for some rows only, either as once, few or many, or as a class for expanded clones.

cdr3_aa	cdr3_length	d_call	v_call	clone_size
ASSPRGAWETQY	12	.	TRBV7-6	medium-sized
ASSLERTVAYEQY	13	.	TRBV11-2	medium-sized
SVLQAPAETQY	11	.	TRBV29-1	medium-sized
ASSLGLAVYNEQF	13	TRBD2	TRBV5-5	few
SAGTPGGTDTQY	12	.	TRBV20-1	.
ASTPARSNTEAF	12	.	TRBV7-9	.
ASSPGTSGISYEQY	14	TRBD2	TRBV7-2	.
SAGTGSYNEQF	11	.	TRBV20-1	few
ASSPWTSSTDTQY	13	.	TRBV12-3/TRBV12-4	few
ASSYSIGDIGEQY	13	.	TRBV6-5	.
ASSATSGTGGETQY	14	TRBD1	TRBV12-3/TRBV12-4	.
ASSVGLAGDEQY	12	TRBD2	TRBV7-2	medium-sized
ASSEGWTGWSEKLF	14	TRBD1	TRBV6-1	.
ASSSGQSNQETQY	13	TRBD1	TRBV27	.
ASSRRGAQETQY	12	.	TRBV28	.
AIRNRDYLGRNEQF	14	TRBD2	TRBV10-3	.
ASSLGTGKETQY	12	TRBD1	TRBV5-5	.
ASSLGAHTQY	10	.	TRBV5-1	medium-sized
ASSPGQGYTEAF	12	TRBD1	TRBV12-3/TRBV12-4	.
ASSEDRVCEQY	11	TRBD1	TRBV18	.
ASNLDSPNQPQH	12	.	TRBV6-6	.
ASSSWTGSGNTIY	13	.	TRBV14	.
ASSQTGQRNQPQH	13	.	TRBV4-3	.
ASSSYSNQPQH	11	.	TRBV7-2	.